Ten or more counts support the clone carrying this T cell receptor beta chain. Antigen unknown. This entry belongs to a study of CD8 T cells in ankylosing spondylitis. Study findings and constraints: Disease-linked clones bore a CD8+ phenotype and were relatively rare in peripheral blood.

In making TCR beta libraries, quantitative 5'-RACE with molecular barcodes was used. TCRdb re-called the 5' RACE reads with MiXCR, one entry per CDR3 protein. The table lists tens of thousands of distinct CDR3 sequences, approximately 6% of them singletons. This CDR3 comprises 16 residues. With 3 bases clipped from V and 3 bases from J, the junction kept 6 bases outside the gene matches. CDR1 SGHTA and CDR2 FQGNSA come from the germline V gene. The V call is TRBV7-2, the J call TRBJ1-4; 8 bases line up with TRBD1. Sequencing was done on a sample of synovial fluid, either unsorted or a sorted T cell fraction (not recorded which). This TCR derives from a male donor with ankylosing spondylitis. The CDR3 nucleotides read TGTGCCAGCAGCTTCCCCCTGACAGGGGCTAATGAAAAACTGTTTTTT. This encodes CASSFPLTGANEKLFF.